This entry lists 27 T cell receptor beta chains sequenced from one sample in a study of CD8+ T cells in alopecia areata. Noted treatment: oral pan-JAK inhibitor, 5-10 mg twice daily. Isolated RNA was reverse transcribed into cDNA used as the sequencing template. Generated by immunoSEQ multiplex PCR, the TCRdb table keeps only in-frame clones and is missing some. This sample carries over 85,000 clones, about 71% of them seen once, and the ten largest clones take roughly 17%. The sample in question was CD8+ T cells sorted from blood, obtained at week 44, from a patient treated with tofacitinib. These receptors came from a human donor with alopecia areata.

The chain carries TRBV7-2 and TRBJ1-1; 7 bases are a match to TRBD1. The CDR3 totals 13 residues. Germline values: CDR1 SGHTA, CDR2 FQGNSA. V lost 3 bases and J lost 10; bases outside the gene matches: 8. The CDR3 sequence: CASSFGQAPGAFF. CDR3 nucleotides: TGTGCCAGCAGCTTCGGACAGGCTCCCGGAGCTTTCTTT.

This clone was seen a single time. V is TRBV4-3 and J is TRBJ2-1; TRBD1 matches 11 bases. Germline V gene data show CDR1 as LGHNA and CDR2 as YSLEER. The CDR3 length is 16 residues. Trimming took 1 base from V and 9 from J; bases not matched to a gene: 8. The CDR3 sequence is CASSQVLDRGLSEQFF. The CDR3 DNA reads TGCGCCAGCAGCCAAGTTTTGGACAGGGGGCTTAGTGAGCAGTTCTTC.

The chain uses TRBV4-3 and TRBJ2-5, with 7 bases that match TRBD2. CDR1 is LGHNA and CDR2 is YSLEER in the germline V gene. V trimming: 0 bases; J trimming: 2 bases; junction bases outside the gene matches: 6. The CDR3 runs to 16 residues. The CDR3: CASSQDREGIQETQYF. In DNA, the CDR3 is TGCGCCAGCAGCCAAGACAGGGAGGGGATACAAGAGACCCAGTACTTC.

The genes are TRBV7-9 and TRBJ2-3; D possibly corresponds to TRBD2 (7 bases). CDR3 length: 14 amino acids. V gave up 5 bases and J gave up 6 bases, with 15 bases separating them. CDR1 and CDR2 from the germline V gene are SEHNR and FQNEAQ (reference sequence). The CDR3, as DNA: TGTGCCAGCAGCCAAGTTGGGGGGGCGGATACGCAGTATTTT. Its translation: CASSQVGGADTQYF.

This clone is medium-sized. This chain links TRBV9 with TRBJ1-1; tentatively, D is TRBD1 (5 bases). Germline loops: CDR1 SGDLS, CDR2 YYNGEE. Trimming pared 3 bases from V and 8 bases from J, leaving 11 bases between. The CDR3 has 12 residues. CDR3 DNA: TGTGCCAGCAGCGGCAGGGAACCCGAAGCTTTCTTT. Translating gives CASSGREPEAFF.

The chain is built from TRBV7-3 and TRBJ1-1; 9 bases map to TRBD1. The germline V gene has CDR1 SGHTA and CDR2 FQGTGA. The junction had 5 bases not matched to a gene; V was cut back by 4 bases and J by 8 bases. The CDR3 loop spans 13 amino acids. The CDR3 DNA reads TGTGCCAGCAGCTCCTCCGGGACAGGGGAAGCTTTCTTT. It translates to CASSSSGTGEAFF.

The chain uses TRBV28 and TRBJ2-7; 10 positions match TRBD1. With V trimmed by 8 bases and J by 5 bases, 6 bases remained unmatched. The CDR3 length is 13 residues. Germline CDR1 and CDR2: MDHEN and SYDVKM. CDR3: CASDRGLGDEQYF. In DNA, the CDR3 is TGTGCCAGCGACAGGGGGCTAGGAGACGAGCAGTACTTC.

The gene calls are TRBV5-6 and TRBJ2-7; TRBD1 matches 8 bases. J gave up 4 bases and V 4 bases, and 4 bases lay outside the gene matches. Germline V gene sequence: CDR1 SGHDT, CDR2 YYEEEE. The CDR3 sequence is 13 residues long. The CDR3 spells CASSPTGGYEQYF. The CDR3 nucleotides are TGTGCCAGCAGCCCAACAGGGGGTTACGAGCAGTACTTC.

The chain uses TRBV30 and TRBJ2-3; 8 nucleotides align to TRBD2. This CDR3 contains 14 residues. J was trimmed by 1 base and V by 3 bases; bases with no gene match: 3. From germline, CDR1 is GTSNPN and CDR2 SVGIG (reference sequence). CDR3 residues: CAWRMRGGTDTQYF. As DNA, the CDR3 is TGTGCCTGGAGAATGCGGGGGGGCACAGATACGCAGTATTTT.

CDR3 protein: CASSVPASGDRTDTQYF. The CDR3 DNA reads as TGTGCCAGCAGCGTCCCTGCTAGCGGAGATCGCACAGATACGCAGTATTTT. The chain has TRBV9 and TRBJ2-3; TRBD2 matches at 7 bases. V dropped 2 bases and J dropped 1; count of bases not matched to a gene: 10. The germline gives CDR1 SGDLS, CDR2 YYNGEE. This CDR3 spans 17 amino acids.

This chain connects TRBV4-1 to TRBJ2-5; D might be TRBD2 (6 bases). CDR3 size: 16 residues. V was cut by 2 bases and J by 3 bases, with 16 bases left in between. Per the germline V gene, CDR1 is MGHRA and CDR2 is YSYEKL. This CDR3 reads CASSQSVGTGEETQYF. The DNA of the CDR3 is TGCGCCAGCAGCCAATCCGTCGGGACTGGAGAAGAGACCCAGTACTTC.

The chain carries TRBV7-2 and TRBJ1-5; TRBD1 might be the D (6 bases). The germline V gene has CDR1 SGHTA and CDR2 FQGNSA. V was cut by 1 base and J by 5 bases, with 9 bases left in between. This CDR3 is 14 amino acids long. The CDR3 sequence: CASSLGHRDQPQHF. The CDR3 DNA reads TGTGCCAGCAGCTTAGGTCACAGGGATCAGCCCCAGCATTTT.

V is TRBV9 and J is TRBJ1-6, with unresolved D. Germline CDR1 and CDR2: SGDLS and YYNGEE. The V end was cut by 5 bases, the J end by 7 bases, with 13 bases between. The CDR3 consists of 14 residues. The CDR3 sequence is CASSSGPVNSPLHF. CDR3 nucleotides: TGTGCCAGCAGTTCCGGACCGGTAAATTCACCCCTCCACTTT. The variable domain in full, with the rest retrieved from reference TRBV9 and TRBJ1-6, is DSGVTQTPKHLITATGQRVTLRCSPRSGDLSVYWYQQSLDQGLQFLIQYYNGEERAKGNILERFSAQQFPDLHSELNLSSLELGDSALYFCASSSGPVNSPLHFGNGTRLTVT.

The chain has TRBV4-3 and TRBJ2-7, with a possible D match to TRBD1 (5 bases). Trimming left V 0 bases short and J 2 bases short, with 11 bases between. CDR3 length: 15 residues. Germline-derived CDR1 and CDR2 are LGHNA and YSLEER. The CDR3 region is CASSQDPRVTYEQYF. The CDR3 DNA follows: TGCGCCAGCAGCCAAGACCCCAGGGTTACCTACGAGCAGTACTTC.

J is TRBJ1-1 and V is TRBV9; no clear D gene. This CDR3 comprises 14 residues. In germline, CDR1 is SGDLS, CDR2 YYNGEE. V was trimmed by 0 bases and J by 4 bases, leaving 10 bases between them. The DNA for the CDR3 is TGTGCCAGCAGCGTAGGTATAGGGAGCACTGAAGCTTTCTTT. This codes for CASSVGIGSTEAFF.

This clone was observed a few times. The chain joins TRBV6-5 to TRBJ2-4, with a possible D match to TRBD2 (6 bases). Germline loops: CDR1 MNHEY, CDR2 SVGAGI. The CDR3 spans 14 residues. V was cut by 7 bases and J by 5 bases, with 15 bases left in between. The CDR3: CASTTGREENIQYF. The CDR3 bases are TGTGCCAGCACCACGGGCAGGGAGGAAAACATTCAGTACTTC.

The genes are TRBV11-2 and TRBJ1-4; possibly TRBD1 for D (5 bases). Germline V gene lookup returns CDR1 SGHAT and CDR2 FQNNGV. CDR3 length equals 13 residues. Trimming stripped 8 bases from V and 5 bases from J, with 12 bases between. CDR3 nucleotide sequence: TGTGCCAGCTCCGGGACGGGCAATGAAAAACTGTTTTTT. Amino acid sequence: CASSGTGNEKLFF.

The chain's CDR3 is CASSFRPGDTQYF. In DNA, the CDR3 is TGTGCCAGCAGCTTCCGACCCGGGGATACGCAGTATTTT. The chain employs TRBV13 and TRBJ2-3, with unresolved D. The CDR3 has 13 residues. The V end lost 3 bases, the J end lost 6 bases, and 10 bases lay between the germline ends. Germline CDR1 PRHDT, CDR2 FYEKMQ (reference sequence).

The V gene is TRBV5-4, the J gene TRBJ1-1; D is unclear. The CDR3 is made up of 15 amino acids. Germline V lookup: CDR1 SGHNT, CDR2 YYREEE (reference sequence). V was clipped by 3 bases and J by 1 base, with 13 bases between them. CDR3 residues: CASSSTDTGNTEAFF. CDR3 sequence (DNA): TGTGCCAGCAGCTCTACCGACACCGGGAACACTGAAGCTTTCTTT.

This chain uses TRBV19 with TRBJ1-6; a weak D match, TRBD1 (6 bases). Trimming cost V 5 bases and J 8 bases, with 19 bases left between them. In germline, CDR1 is LNHDA, CDR2 SQIVND (reference sequence). There are 16 residues in the CDR3. The CDR3 here is CASSDIMDSSDSPLHF. CDR3 coding DNA: TGTGCCAGTAGTGATATAATGGACAGCTCCGATTCACCCCTCCACTTT.

The CDR3 DNA is TGTGCCAGCAGCTTAATGACGGGCGAGCAGTACTTC. Its protein is CASSLMTGEQYF. The chain carries TRBV13 and TRBJ2-7, with D hard to call. The germline gives CDR1 PRHDT, CDR2 FYEKMQ (reference sequence). The CDR3 length is 12 residues. Trimming took 2 bases from V and 6 from J, leaving 8 bases between them.

This clone was detected a few times. The J gene is TRBJ2-5, the V gene TRBV5-1; tentative D call: TRBD1 (5 bases). CDR3 length: 14 residues. V lost 0 bases and J 5 bases, leaving 11 bases between the germline ends. Germline V gene sequence: CDR1 SGHRS, CDR2 YFSETQ. CDR3 loop: CASSLVQAAETQYF. The CDR3 nucleotides are TGCGCCAGCAGCTTGGTACAGGCGGCGGAGACCCAGTACTTC.

The gene calls are TRBV4-3 and TRBJ2-7; TRBD1 might be the D (6 bases). From germline, CDR1 is LGHNA and CDR2 YSLEER. This CDR3 is 16 amino acids long. Trimming stripped 0 bases from V and 2 bases from J, with 14 bases between. The CDR3 is CASSQDGAQGPYEQYF. The CDR3 DNA reads as TGCGCCAGCAGCCAAGACGGAGCCCAGGGGCCCTACGAGCAGTACTTC.

V and J are TRBV27 and TRBJ1-1, with D perhaps TRBD1 (5 bases). V dropped 2 bases and J dropped 8 bases, with 12 bases sitting between them. The V gene's germline CDR1 is MNHEY and CDR2 SMNVEV (reference sequence). CDR3 length: 13 amino acids. CDR3 region: CASSLTGLEEAFF. The CDR3 nucleotides read TGTGCCAGCAGTTTAACAGGTCTTGAGGAAGCTTTCTTT.

V usage is TRBV11-3 and J usage is TRBJ2-7; 9 nucleotides line up with TRBD2. With V trimmed by 5 bases and J by 7 bases, 6 bases remained unmatched. Per the germline V gene, CDR1 is SGHNT and CDR2 is YENEEA. This CDR3 spans 13 amino acids. CDR3 in amino acids: CASSKSGGLEQYF. CDR3 nucleotide sequence: TGTGCCAGCAGCAAAAGCGGGGGGCTGGAGCAGTACTTC. Variable domain in full (rest from reference TRBV11-3 and TRBJ2-7): EAGVVQSPRYKIIEKKQPVAFWCNPISGHNTLYWYLQNLGQGPELLIRYENEEAVDDSQLPKDRFSAERLKGVDSTLKIQPAELGDSAVYLCASSKSGGLEQYFGPGTRLTVT.

This clone has just a few counts. The CDR3 bases are TGTGCCAGTAGTATAGAAGGGGACAGATACACTGAAGCTTTCTTT. It yields the protein CASSIEGDRYTEAFF. The rearrangement joins TRBV19 to TRBJ1-1; 7 bases line up with TRBD1. V shed 0 bases and J 3 bases; nucleotides not matched to a gene: 4. This CDR3 is built from 15 residues. Germline-derived CDR1 and CDR2 are LNHDA and SQIVND (reference sequence).

For this clone: One end of the junction is discordant with germline, which a read error may explain. The gene calls are TRBV30 and TRBJ2-2, with 7 nucleotides matching TRBD2. Germline CDR1 GTSNPN, CDR2 SVGIG (reference sequence). The CDR3 spans 14 residues. The chain's CDR3 is CARRASGDTGELFF. The CDR3, as DNA: TGTGCCCGGAGGGCCAGCGGGGACACCGGGGAGCTGTTTTTT. The full variable domain, its missing parts supplied by reference TRBV30 and TRBJ2-2, is SQTIHQWPATLVQPVGSPLSLECTVEGTSNPNLYWYRQAAGRGLQLLFYSVGIGQISSEVPQNLSASRPQDRQFILSSKKLLLSDSGFYLCARRASGDTGELFFGEGSRLTVL.